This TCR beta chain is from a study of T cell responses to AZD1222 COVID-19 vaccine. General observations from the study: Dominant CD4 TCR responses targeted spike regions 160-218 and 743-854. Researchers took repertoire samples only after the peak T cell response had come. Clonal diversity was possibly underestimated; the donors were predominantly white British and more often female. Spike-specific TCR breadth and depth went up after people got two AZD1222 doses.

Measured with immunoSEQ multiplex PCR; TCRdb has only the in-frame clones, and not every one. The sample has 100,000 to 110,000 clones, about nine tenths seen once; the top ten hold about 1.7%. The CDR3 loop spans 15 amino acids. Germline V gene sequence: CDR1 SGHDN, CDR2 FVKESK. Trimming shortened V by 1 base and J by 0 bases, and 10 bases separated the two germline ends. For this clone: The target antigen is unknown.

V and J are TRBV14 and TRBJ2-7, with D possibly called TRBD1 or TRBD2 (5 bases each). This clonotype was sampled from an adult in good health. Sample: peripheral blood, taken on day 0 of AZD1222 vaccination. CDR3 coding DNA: TGTGCCAGCAGCCAAGTCCCGGGGCCCTCCTACGAGCAGTACTTC. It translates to CASSQVPGPSYEQYF. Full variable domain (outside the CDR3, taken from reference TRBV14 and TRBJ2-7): EAGVTQFPSHSVIEKGQTVTLRCDPISGHDNLYWYRRVMGKEIKFLLHFVKESKQDESGMPNNRFLAERTGGTYSTLKVQPAELEDSGVYFCASSQVPGPSYEQYFGPGTRLTVT.